The 30 T cell receptor beta chains below all came from one sample that was sequenced in a study of blood T cell repertoires in COVID-19. Profiling relied on immunoSEQ multiplex PCR, and the TCRdb table lists in-frame clones only, not all of them. Here the sample spans more than 250,000 clones, roughly 89% being singletons. Source material: PBMCs or T cells enriched from blood (not recorded which). The source is a woman under 30 with acute COVID-19.

CDR3: CASRQGTGGPNTEAFF. CDR3 DNA: TGTGCCAGCAGACAAGGGACAGGGGGTCCGAACACTGAAGCTTTCTTT. This chain connects TRBV7-9 to TRBJ1-1; 11 bases are shared with TRBD1. Germline CDR1 is SEHNR and CDR2 is FQNEAQ (reference sequence). V shed 6 bases, J shed 1 base, and the junction held 7 bases outside the gene matches. The CDR3 contains 16 residues.

This chain joins TRBV12-3 or TRBV12-4 and TRBJ1-5, with D possibly TRBD1 on 5 matching bases. The CDR3 has 12 amino acids. The germline V and J ends were trimmed by 5 bases and 4 bases, with 6 bases remaining between them. CDR3 sequence: CASSRQNQPQHF. The CDR3 region has the DNA TGTGCCAGCAGTAGACAGAATCAGCCCCAGCATTTT.

This sequence joins TRBV19 and TRBJ1-4; 8 nucleotides agree with TRBD1. Germline V lookup: CDR1 LNHDA, CDR2 SQIVND (reference sequence). V lost 6 bases to trimming and J lost 5 bases; unmatched junction nucleotides: 5. The CDR3 runs to 14 residues. CDR3 coding DNA: TGTGCCAGTAGCAGGACAGGGTCAAATGAAAAACTGTTTTTT. This sequence encodes CASSRTGSNEKLFF. The full variable domain, with the rest looked up from reference TRBV19 and TRBJ1-4, is DGGITQSPKYLFRKEGQNVTLSCEQNLNHDAMYWYRQDPGQGLRLIYYSQIVNDFQKGDIAEGYSVSREKKESFPLTVTSAQKNPTAFYLCASSRTGSNEKLFFGSGTQLSVL.

J is TRBJ1-1 and V is TRBV5-1; 7 bases are shared with TRBD1. This CDR3 contains 14 residues. J lost 5 bases, V lost 5 bases, and 9 bases had no gene match. Germline-derived CDR1 and CDR2 are SGHRS and YFSETQ. The CDR3 nucleotides read TGCGCCAGCAGTCTCCGACAGGGTGGAACTGAAGCTTTCTTT. Protein product: CASSLRQGGTEAFF.

The chain joins TRBV3-1 (or the pseudogene TRBV3-2) to TRBJ2-7; D possibly corresponds to TRBD2 (5 bases). Germline CDR1 reads LGHDT; CDR2 reads YNNKEL (reference sequence). This CDR3 has 15 amino acids. V was clipped by 3 bases and J by 6 bases, with 18 bases between them. CDR3 sequence (DNA): TGTGCCAGCAGCCATTACGGGCCGAACGAGGGCGAGCAGTACTTC. The encoded protein is CASSHYGPNEGEQYF.

The V and J genes are TRBV10-2 and TRBJ2-7, with D tentatively TRBD2 (6 bases). The germline V gene encodes CDR1 WSHSY and CDR2 SAAADI. The CDR3 length is 14 residues. V was pared by 4 bases and J by 6 bases, with 16 bases between. For the CDR3, the DNA is TGCGCCAGCAGTGTCGGGAGCTCAGGCGTCGAGCAGTACTTC. Residues: CASSVGSSGVEQYF.

J is TRBJ1-2 and V is TRBV6-5; tentatively, D is TRBD1 (5 bases). Germline-derived CDR1 and CDR2 are MNHEY and SVGAGI. The CDR3 runs to 13 residues. Between the trimmed V and J ends, which lost 8 bases and 3 bases, there was a span of 13 bases. The CDR3 protein is CASRLDKDYGYTF. CDR3 nucleotide sequence: TGTGCCAGCCGGTTGGACAAGGACTATGGCTACACCTTC.

The table lists this clone with a count of one. The chain carries TRBV10-3 and TRBJ1-1; 8 nucleotides line up with TRBD1. The germline CDR1 and CDR2 sequences are ENHRY and SYGVKD. The CDR3 consists of 15 residues. After removal of 3 bases from V and 0 bases from J, the junction contained 3 bases not matched to a gene. This CDR3 is CAISERQGMNTEAFF. The CDR3 nucleotides are TGTGCCATCAGTGAACGACAGGGGATGAACACTGAAGCTTTCTTT.

The CDR3 here is CATSRDKLDPTDTQYF. DNA of the CDR3: TGTGCCACCAGCAGAGATAAGCTAGATCCCACAGATACGCAGTATTTT. The chain is built from TRBV15 and TRBJ2-3; D is unclear. The CDR3 is made up of 16 amino acids. Germline V gives CDR1 LNHNV, CDR2 YYDKDF (reference sequence). Trimming stripped 0 bases from V and 2 bases from J, with 12 bases between.

The V gene is TRBV27, the J gene TRBJ1-1; no definite D call. Looked up from germline, CDR1 is MNHEY and CDR2 is SMNVEV (reference sequence). V was clipped by 5 bases and J by 2 bases, with 9 bases between them. The CDR3 is made up of 13 amino acids. The CDR3 spells CASSLQKNTEAFF. DNA for the CDR3: TGTGCCAGCAGTCTACAGAAAAACACTGAAGCTTTCTTT.

This chain uses TRBV5-1 with TRBJ1-6, with D unclear. The germline V gene encodes CDR1 SGHRS and CDR2 YFSETQ. The V and J ends lost 5 bases and 5 bases respectively, with 14 bases between them. The CDR3 has 15 residues. The CDR3 DNA reads TGCGCCAGCAGGAGGGATTCGCAGAATAATTCACCCCTCCACTTT. Translating gives CASRRDSQNNSPLHF.

The chain recombines TRBV30 with TRBJ2-1, with D tentatively TRBD2 (5 bases). The CDR3 runs 14 residues. CDR1 is GTSNPN, CDR2 SVGIG, per germline (reference sequence). The V end was cut by 2 bases, the J end by 4 bases, with 12 bases between. The CDR3 DNA reads as TGTGCCTGGAGTTCTGGACTGAGATACAATGAGCAGTTCTTC. Amino acids: CAWSSGLRYNEQFF.

The chain is built from TRBV19 and TRBJ1-1; D might be TRBD1 (5 bases). Germline V gene data show CDR1 as LNHDA and CDR2 as SQIVND (reference sequence). This CDR3 is 11 amino acids long. Trimming removed 11 bases at V and 0 bases at J, with 7 bases between. The CDR3 sequence: CAAGMNTEAFF. As DNA, the CDR3 is TGTGCCGCAGGGATGAACACTGAAGCTTTCTTT.

This chain uses TRBV30 with TRBJ2-1, with TRBD2 as a possible D gene (6 bases). The CDR3 loop spans 15 amino acids. Germline V gene data show CDR1 as GTSNPN and CDR2 as SVGIG (reference sequence). V lost 3 bases, J lost 3 bases, and 15 bases lay in between. CDR3 region: CAWRGTARGYNEQFF. The DNA for the CDR3 is TGTGCCTGGAGAGGGACTGCGCGGGGCTACAATGAGCAGTTCTTC.

The rearrangement links TRBV4-2 to TRBJ2-3, with TRBD2 identical over 10 bases. The length of the CDR3 is 17 residues. V dropped 0 bases and J dropped 2; count of bases not matched to a gene: 5. The germline V gene has CDR1 LGHNA and CDR2 YNFKEQ. The CDR3 nucleotides are TGTGCCAGCAGCCAAGAGGGCAGCGGGAGGGCCACAGATACGCAGTATTTT. Residues: CASSQEGSGRATDTQYF.

V is TRBV27 and J is TRBJ2-7, with 9 bases fitting TRBD2. Germline V gives CDR1 MNHEY, CDR2 SMNVEV (reference sequence). The CDR3 runs 13 residues. V lost 7 bases to trimming and J lost 6 bases; unmatched junction nucleotides: 7. CDR3 region: CASTGTSISEQYF. In DNA form, the CDR3 reads TGTGCCAGCACCGGGACTAGCATAAGCGAGCAGTACTTC.

The chain uses TRBV29-1 and TRBJ2-7, with TRBD1 matching over 8 bases. Germline CDR1 and CDR2: SQVTM and ANQGSEA. This CDR3 region has 13 residues. Unmatched junction bases numbered 4, after V lost 1 base and J lost 5 bases. The CDR3 loop is CSVEAGGWNEQYF. CDR3 DNA: TGCAGCGTTGAAGCAGGGGGCTGGAACGAGCAGTACTTC.

This clone was counted once. This chain links TRBV4-1 with TRBJ1-6; TRBD1 might be the D (6 bases). Germline V gene lookup returns CDR1 MGHRA and CDR2 YSYEKL. Trimming left V 4 bases short and J 4 bases short, with 17 bases between. The CDR3 is made up of 17 amino acids. CDR3 sequence: CASSRGPQGLYNSPLHF. CDR3 in DNA: TGCGCCAGCAGCCGGGGCCCGCAGGGGCTTTATAATTCACCCCTCCACTTT.

This rearrangement joins TRBV7-8 to TRBJ1-2, with 7 bases identical to TRBD1. With V trimmed by 5 bases and J by 4 bases, 7 bases remained unmatched. The CDR3 runs to 14 residues. Looked up from germline, CDR1 is SGHVS and CDR2 is FQNEAQ. CDR3 loop: CASSHDRATYGYTF. The CDR3 nucleotides are TGTGCCAGCAGCCACGACAGGGCCACCTATGGCTACACCTTC.

The J gene is TRBJ2-2, the V gene TRBV4-1, with TRBD1 matching over 8 bases. V lost 4 bases, J lost 4 bases, and 5 bases stayed unmatched. The CDR3 spans 15 residues. Germline lookup yields CDR1 MGHRA and CDR2 YSYEKL. As DNA, the CDR3 is TGCGCCAGCAGCCTAAATGGACAGGGCACCGGGGAGCTGTTTTTT. Amino acids: CASSLNGQGTGELFF.

The chain uses TRBV7-6 and TRBJ1-1, with D perhaps matching TRBD1 (6 bases). The CDR3 spans 16 residues. Germline CDR1 reads SGHVS; CDR2 reads FNYEAQ. Trimming shortened V by 7 bases and J by 0 bases, and 18 bases separated the two germline ends. CDR3 nucleotides: TGTGCCAGCATCCCAAAGGGGGAGGGGATGAACACTGAAGCTTTCTTT. This translates into CASIPKGEGMNTEAFF.

The gene calls are TRBV4-1 and TRBJ2-5; 12 bases line up with TRBD1. The CDR3 consists of 16 residues. V shed 0 bases, J shed 5 bases, and the junction held 4 bases outside the gene matches. Germline values: CDR1 MGHRA, CDR2 YSYEKL. CDR3 sequence (DNA): TGCGCCAGCAGCCAAGATGGGACAGGGGGCGGGGAGACCCAGTACTTC. Protein sequence: CASSQDGTGGGETQYF.

The CDR3 DNA follows: TGTGCCAGCAGTGAATTGGCGGGAGGGCGATCGGATACGCAGTATTTT. Translating it yields CASSELAGGRSDTQYF. The genes are TRBV6-1 and TRBJ2-3; the match to TRBD2 covers 9 bases. CDR1 and CDR2 from the germline V gene are MNHNS and SASEGT. The length of the CDR3 is 16 residues. V trimming: 2 bases; J trimming: 6 bases; junction bases outside the gene matches: 9.

The chain links TRBV12-3 or TRBV12-4 to TRBJ2-5; D might be TRBD2 (5 bases). With 5 bases removed from V and 9 bases from J, the gap between germline ends came to 13 bases. This CDR3 comprises 12 residues. CDR3 loop: CASSRDPMAQYF. CDR3 sequence (DNA): TGTGCCAGCAGTCGGGATCCTATGGCCCAGTACTTC.

A remark on this clone: A junction end diverges from the germline sequence, so it may reflect a read error. This chain uses TRBV6-5 with TRBJ1-3; perhaps TRBD1 as D (5 bases). CDR1 is MNHEY and CDR2 is SVGAGI in the germline V gene. This CDR3 region has 15 residues. The CDR3 loop is CARSYSTGGGNTIYF. In DNA form, the CDR3 reads TGTGCCCGCAGTTACTCGACGGGGGGGGGAAACACCATATATTTT.

This clone has more than one count but fewer than ten. This chain joins TRBV7-9 and TRBJ1-1; 7 bases map to TRBD1. Germline assignment: CDR1 SEHNR and CDR2 FQNEAQ (reference sequence). This CDR3 spans 16 amino acids. J lost 5 bases, V lost 3 bases, and 12 bases had no gene match. The CDR3 region is CASSFEPDRRGTEAFF. The CDR3 DNA reads as TGTGCCAGCAGCTTTGAACCGGACAGGAGAGGAACTGAAGCTTTCTTT.

The J gene is TRBJ1-1, the V gene TRBV20-1, with unresolved D. The V gene's germline CDR1 is DFQATT and CDR2 SNEGSKA (reference sequence). This CDR3 spans 11 amino acids. The CDR3 is CRVKWRGEAFF. Written as DNA, the CDR3 is TGCAGGGTCAAATGGCGGGGTGAAGCTTTCTTT.

The rearrangement uses TRBV30 and TRBJ1-6; D ambiguous. Germline V gives CDR1 GTSNPN, CDR2 SVGIG (reference sequence). This CDR3 has 15 amino acids. V was trimmed by 0 bases and J by 8 bases, leaving 14 bases between them. The CDR3 is CAWSVPGARDSPLHF. CDR3 DNA sequence: TGTGCCTGGAGTGTACCGGGTGCCCGGGATTCACCCCTCCACTTT.

The chain carries TRBV7-8 and TRBJ2-5; possibly TRBD1 for D (6 bases). Trimming took 5 bases from V and 5 from J, leaving 12 bases between them. Germline CDR1 is SGHVS and CDR2 is FQNEAQ. There are 13 residues in the CDR3. The CDR3, as DNA: TGTGCCAGCAGCCCCCGGACAGCTGAGACCCAGTACTTC. Translated: CASSPRTAETQYF. Combining the CDR3 with reference TRBV7-8 and TRBJ2-5 gives the whole variable domain GAGVSQSPRYKVAKRGQDVALRCDPISGHVSLFWYQQALGQGPEFLTYFQNEAQLDKSGLPSDRFFAERPEGSVSTLKIQRTQQEDSAVYLCASSPRTAETQYFGPGTRLLVL.

The chain employs TRBV7-2 and TRBJ2-1, with D unclear. Germline V gene data show CDR1 as SGHTA and CDR2 as FQGNSA. The V gene lost 4 bases and the J gene lost 1 base, with 5 bases spanning the gap. The CDR3 is 13 residues long. The chain's CDR3 is CASSYESYNEQFF. The DNA of the CDR3 is TGTGCCAGCAGCTATGAGTCCTACAATGAGCAGTTCTTC.